Listed below are T cell receptor beta chains from one sample, sequenced in a study of blood T cell repertoires in COVID-19. Repertoires were generated with immunoSEQ multiplex PCR, while TCRdb's copy carries only in-frame clones and drops some. The sample records approximately 65,000 clones, 70% to 90% being singletons. Sequencing input: peripheral blood. The receptors shown here come from a man aged 45-60 years with acute or convalescent COVID-19. Both conserved end residues are part of each CDR3. A D gene is named only where the DNA matches it firmly. Not every row has a clone size; where given, it reads once, few, many or a size class.

V gene	clone size	J gene	D gene	CDR3 DNA	CDR3 protein
TRBV6-2/TRBV6-3	-	TRBJ1-2	-	TGTGCCAGCAGTTATGGGGGCGCGACGGGCTACACCTTC	CASSYGGATGYTF
TRBV29-1	-	TRBJ2-1	-	TGCAGCGTCACTTCAGGGTTTGTTCAATCCAATGAGCAGTTCTTC	CSVTSGFVQSNEQFF
TRBV6-5	-	TRBJ1-3	-	TGTGCCAGCAGTTACGGGCCCGCCGGAGGAAACACCATATATTTT	CASSYGPAGGNTIYF
TRBV20-1	-	TRBJ2-7	TRBD2	TGCAGTGGGGGGGGTAGAGGTGAGCAGTACTTC	CSGGGRGEQYF
TRBV12-3/TRBV12-4	-	TRBJ1-6	TRBD1	TGTGCCAGCACCGGGACAGGGGGTGTCTCCCTCCACTTT	CASTGTGGVSLHF
TRBV9	-	TRBJ2-7	TRBD1	TGTGCCAGCAGCGACTCACCCTTGGCTGGGACAGGGCTCTATGAGCAGTACTTC	CASSDSPLAGTGLYEQYF
TRBV19	-	TRBJ2-7	TRBD2	TGTGCCAGTAGTAGTTCCGGCCTAGCGGGCCGCTACGAGCAGTACTTC	CASSSSGLAGRYEQYF
TRBV25-1	-	TRBJ1-6	TRBD1	TGTGCCACCGCGTCGGACAGGGGATTTTCACCCCTCCACTTT	CATASDRGFSPLHF
TRBV6-2/TRBV6-3	once	TRBJ2-1	TRBD2	TGTGCCAGCAGTTACTCTCCCGGGAGGGCCAAAGAGCAGTTCTTC	CASSYSPGRAKEQFF
TRBV2	-	TRBJ1-5	-	TGTGCCAGCAGACCAGGGTCGGATCAGCCCCAGCATTTT	CASRPGSDQPQHF
TRBV12-5	few	TRBJ1-5	TRBD1	TGTGCTAGTGGCCCCGGACAGGGGGGATTGCATCCCCAGCATTTT	CASGPGQGGLHPQHF